The 2 T cell receptor beta chains given below trace back to one sample, sequenced in a study of T cell responses to AZD1222 COVID-19 vaccine. Some clones are missing from TCRdb's copy, which holds only in-frame ones; the method was immunoSEQ multiplex PCR. The data contain roughly 160,000 clones, roughly 94% of them singletons. Sequenced here: peripheral blood, sampled on day 0 of MenACWY control vaccination. All receptors come from an adult in good health.

This clone was counted a single time. The chain is built from TRBV14 and TRBJ1-1; D is unclear. From germline, CDR1 is SGHDN and CDR2 FVKESK. Trimming left V 4 bases short and J 2 bases short, with 14 bases between. The CDR3 length is 15 residues. The CDR3 sequence: CASSRGRSPNTEAFF. The DNA of the CDR3 is TGTGCCAGCAGCCGCGGACGGTCCCCTAACACTGAAGCTTTCTTT.

This clone has just a few counts. The CDR3 loop is CASSISPLVAVYNEQFF. The CDR3 coding sequence is TGTGCCAGTAGTATCTCCCCCCTAGTAGCGGTCTACAATGAGCAGTTCTTC. This chain joins TRBV19 and TRBJ2-1; possible D gene TRBD2, 6 bases. V lost 3 bases, J lost 3 bases, and 18 bases lay in between. The CDR3 spans 17 residues. The germline V gene has CDR1 LNHDA and CDR2 SQIVND (reference sequence).